One sample yielded the 20 T cell receptor beta chains listed below, sequenced in a study of T cell responses to AZD1222 COVID-19 vaccine. The assay was immunoSEQ multiplex PCR, and TCRdb's table has in-frame clones only and misses some. Of roughly 140,000 clones listed, approximately 89% are singletons. Sequences were derived from peripheral blood, sampled on day 0 of MenACWY control vaccination. These receptors were taken from an adult in good health.

V is TRBV5-4 and J is TRBJ1-1; 7 positions agree with TRBD1. This CDR3 has 14 residues. Germline-derived CDR1 and CDR2 are SGHNT and YYREEE (reference sequence). V gave up 1 base and J gave up 3 bases; unmatched junction bases: 3. The CDR3 sequence: CASSLRGLDTEAFF. The CDR3 region has the DNA TGTGCCAGCAGCTTGAGGGGGCTGGACACTGAAGCTTTCTTT.

The CDR3 region has the DNA TGTGCCAGCAGTTTGGCAAGAGGAAACACCATATATTTT. It translates to CASSLARGNTIYF. This rearrangement joins TRBV27 to TRBJ1-3; D gene uncertain. Germline CDR1 is MNHEY and CDR2 is SMNVEV (reference sequence). Trimming removed 3 bases at V and 4 bases at J, with 7 bases between. This CDR3 region has 13 residues.

The chain recombines TRBV7-9 with TRBJ1-2, with D uncertain. The CDR3 consists of 13 residues. Trimming shortened V by 1 base and J by 0 bases, and 3 bases separated the two germline ends. Germline values: CDR1 SEHNR, CDR2 FQNEAQ (reference sequence). CDR3 DNA: TGTGCCAGCAGCTTAGACACTAACTATGGCTACACCTTC. Encoded protein: CASSLDTNYGYTF.

Only one count was recorded for this clone. The chain joins TRBV4-3 to TRBJ1-5; no clear D. CDR1 is LGHNA and CDR2 is YSLEER in the germline V gene. CDR3 length equals 15 residues. V lost 1 base and J lost 0, with 7 bases in between. This CDR3 reads CASSQGLRSNQPQHF. CDR3 nucleotides: TGCGCCAGCAGCCAAGGATTACGTAGCAATCAGCCCCAGCATTTT.

The chain has TRBV6-5 and TRBJ1-2, with a possible D match to TRBD1 (5 bases). The germline V gene encodes CDR1 MNHEY and CDR2 SVGAGI. Between the trimmed V and J ends, which lost 6 bases and 1 base, there was a span of 12 bases. CDR3 length equals 14 residues. The CDR3 sequence is CASSRMGGNYGYTF. The CDR3 coding sequence is TGTGCCAGCAGCCGAATGGGGGGTAACTATGGCTACACCTTC.

The sample holds a few counts of this clone. The chain recombines TRBV2 with TRBJ2-7; 10 bases align to TRBD1. CDR3 length: 14 amino acids. V shed 7 bases and J 6 bases; nucleotides not matched to a gene: 9. Germline lookup yields CDR1 SNHLY and CDR2 FYNNEI. The CDR3 DNA is TGTGCCAGCACTAAAGTGACAGGGGGCGGCGAGCAGTACTTC. Protein sequence: CASTKVTGGGEQYF. The full variable domain, rest sourced from reference TRBV2 and TRBJ2-7, is EPEVTQTPSHQVTQMGQEVILRCVPISNHLYFYWYRQILGQKVEFLVSFYNNEISEKSEIFDDQFSVERPDGSNFTLKIRSTKLEDSAMYFCASTKVTGGGEQYFGPGTRLTVT.

The J gene is TRBJ2-7, the V gene TRBV30; possible D gene TRBD2, 6 bases. The CDR3 loop spans 14 amino acids. CDR1 and CDR2 from the germline V gene are GTSNPN and SVGIG (reference sequence). Trimming left V 1 base short and J 3 bases short, with 13 bases between. The CDR3 region has the DNA TGTGCCTGGAGTGCCGGGGGAAGGGGCTACGAGCAGTACTTC. Amino acid sequence: CAWSAGGRGYEQYF.

The gene calls are TRBV5-1 and TRBJ2-7, with no clear D. Trimming pared 0 bases from V and 3 bases from J, leaving 10 bases between. Germline-derived CDR1 and CDR2 are SGHRS and YFSETQ. CDR3 size: 14 residues. The CDR3 loop is CASSLAPNYYEQYF. The CDR3 DNA reads as TGCGCCAGCAGCTTGGCTCCGAACTACTACGAGCAGTACTTC.

The rearrangement joins TRBV2 to TRBJ1-1; D remains ambiguous. CDR1 is SNHLY, CDR2 FYNNEI, per germline. V was trimmed by 5 bases and J by 2 bases, leaving 9 bases between them. There are 13 residues in the CDR3. DNA of the CDR3: TGTGCCAGCAGTAGACCAGGAAACACTGAAGCTTTCTTT. As protein: CASSRPGNTEAFF.

This clone was counted a single time. This chain links TRBV3-1 (or the pseudogene TRBV3-2) with TRBJ2-1; 8 positions agree with TRBD1. The J segment lost 6 bases and the V segment lost 4 bases, leaving 8 bases of the junction unmatched. The CDR3 spans 15 residues. Germline values: CDR1 LGHDT, CDR2 YNNKEL (reference sequence). In DNA, the CDR3 is TGTGCCAGCAGCCCCGACAGGGGCTTCTCCAATGAGCAGTTCTTC. It translates to CASSPDRGFSNEQFF.

The rearrangement uses TRBV28 and TRBJ1-6; 7 bases are shared with TRBD1. This CDR3 is 15 amino acids long. Germline-derived CDR1 and CDR2 are MDHEN and SYDVKM. V lost 4 bases to trimming and J lost 9 bases; unmatched junction nucleotides: 9. DNA of the CDR3: TGTGCCAGCAGTTCGCTACAGGGGTCGGCTTCACCCCTCCACTTT. It encodes CASSSLQGSASPLHF. Full variable domain (missing parts from reference TRBV28 and TRBJ1-6): DVKVTQSSRYLVKRTGEKVFLECVQDMDHENMFWYRQDPGLGLRLIYFSYDVKMKEKGDIPEGYSVSREKKERFSLILESASTNQTSMYLCASSSLQGSASPLHFGNGTRLTVT.

Comment on this clone: The sample carries other DNA sequences with the same CDR3. The rearrangement links TRBV6-2 or TRBV6-3 to TRBJ1-1, with TRBD1 as a possible D gene (6 bases). The CDR3 contains 14 residues. CDR1 is MNHEY and CDR2 is SVGEGT in the germline V gene. Trimming took 0 bases from V and 3 from J, leaving 8 bases between them. This CDR3 is CASSYSRGDTEAFF. CDR3 DNA: TGTGCCAGCAGTTACTCGAGGGGGGACACTGAAGCTTTCTTT.

The rearrangement links TRBV6-5 to TRBJ1-5; D call uncertain. CDR1 and CDR2 from the germline V gene are MNHEY and SVGAGI. The CDR3 consists of 14 residues. Trimming left V 0 bases short and J 5 bases short, with 8 bases between. The CDR3 DNA reads as TGTGCCAGCAGTTACTCCCACTCGGATCAGCCCCAGCATTTT. This codes for CASSYSHSDQPQHF.

This clone was seen just once. Here the CDR3 DNA reads TGTGCCAGCAGCCAAGCAGGCTCCAATCAGCCCCAGCATTTT. This translates into CASSQAGSNQPQHF. The chain is built from TRBV3-1 (or the pseudogene TRBV3-2) and TRBJ1-5; D gene unclear. Trimming stripped 1 base from V and 3 bases from J, with 7 bases between. The CDR3 consists of 14 residues. CDR1 is LGHDT, CDR2 YNNKEL, per germline (reference sequence).

The CDR3 sequence: CALGTDYGYTF. The CDR3 region has the DNA TGTGCCTTAGGGACGGATTATGGCTACACCTTC. The J gene is TRBJ1-2, the V gene TRBV28, with D possibly matching TRBD1 (5 bases). The CDR3 has 11 amino acids. V lost 11 bases, J lost 5 bases, and 12 bases lay in between. Germline CDR1 reads MDHEN; CDR2 reads SYDVKM.

This CDR3 reads CATSDFRGQAFF. The CDR3 DNA is TGTGCCACCAGTGATTTCAGGGGGCAAGCTTTCTTT. The chain joins TRBV24-1 to TRBJ1-1, with 8 nucleotides matching TRBD1. Looked up from germline, CDR1 is KGHDR and CDR2 is SFDVKD. V lost 1 base and J lost 9; bases outside the gene matches: 0. The CDR3 runs to 12 residues.

J is TRBJ2-7 and V is TRBV7-2; the D gene is possibly TRBD1 (6 bases). The germline V gene has CDR1 SGHTA and CDR2 FQGNSA. The CDR3 covers 15 residues. Trimming left V 8 bases short and J 3 bases short, with 20 bases between. This CDR3 is CASASTGTPIYEQYF. CDR3 nucleotides: TGTGCCAGCGCGTCCACCGGGACACCGATCTACGAGCAGTACTTC.

The rearrangement uses TRBV9 and TRBJ2-1, with D hard to call. The CDR3 has 13 amino acids. Germline V lookup: CDR1 SGDLS, CDR2 YYNGEE. V dropped 0 bases and J dropped 5 bases, with 6 bases sitting between them. The CDR3 reads CASSVGSNNEQFF. The CDR3 DNA sequence: TGTGCCAGCAGCGTAGGAAGCAACAATGAGCAGTTCTTC.

V gene TRBV27 combines with J gene TRBJ2-1, with D possibly matching TRBD2 (5 bases). The germline gives CDR1 MNHEY, CDR2 SMNVEV (reference sequence). This CDR3 comprises 15 residues. Trimming took off 5 bases at V and 7 bases at J, with 18 bases between the two ends. The CDR3 DNA reads as TGTGCCAGCAGTGGGATGCGTCTAGCTGGGAATGAGCAGTTCTTC. As protein: CASSGMRLAGNEQFF.

This sequence joins TRBV5-4 and TRBJ2-7; 7 bases are a match to TRBD1. V lost 0 bases, J lost 3 bases, and 6 bases stayed unmatched. The CDR3 loop spans 15 amino acids. Germline V lookup: CDR1 SGHNT, CDR2 YYREEE (reference sequence). CDR3 DNA: TGTGCCAGCAGCTTGGAAACAGGGGCCAGCTACGAGCAGTACTTC. It is translated as CASSLETGASYEQYF.